Below, one TCR beta chain is given with its context. Its antigen is not known. The sample comes from a study of OX40 agonist ivuxolimab in advanced cancers. Study in general: Ivuxolimab was administered intravenously to patients at 0.01 to 10 mg/kg every 2 weeks. Among those treated, three patients had partial responses, one with hepatocellular carcinoma and two with cutaneous melanoma. Dose-escalation patients had hepatocellular carcinoma, melanoma, renal cell or head and neck cancer. Study conclusions and caveats: Researchers report that CD8+ T cells had, on average, more expanded clones than CD4+.

The V and J ends lost 5 bases and 0 bases, in that order; junction bases with no gene match: 5. The CDR3 consists of 15 residues. Germline CDR1 and CDR2: LNHNV and YYDKDF (reference sequence). Measured with immunoSEQ multiplex PCR; TCRdb has only the in-frame clones, and not every one. Here the sample spans over 30,000 clones, 80% to 85% being singletons. The sample in question was CD4+ or CD8+ T cells sorted from blood, obtained in a trial of the OX40 agonist ivuxolimab. The source of this sequence is an adult with an advanced solid tumor such as melanoma, head and neck, liver or kidney cancer. This chain joins TRBV15 and TRBJ1-1, with 8 bases aligning to TRBD1. This CDR3 reads CATSSHRGLNTEAFF. The CDR3, as DNA: TGTGCCACCAGCTCCCACAGGGGGTTGAACACTGAAGCTTTCTTT. The full variable domain, rest sourced from reference TRBV15 and TRBJ1-1, is DAMVIQNPRYQVTQFGKPVTLSCSQTLNHNVMYWYQQKSSQAPKLLFHYYDKDFNNEADTPDNFQSRRPNTSFCFLDIRSPGLGDTAMYLCATSSHRGLNTEAFFGQGTRLTVV.